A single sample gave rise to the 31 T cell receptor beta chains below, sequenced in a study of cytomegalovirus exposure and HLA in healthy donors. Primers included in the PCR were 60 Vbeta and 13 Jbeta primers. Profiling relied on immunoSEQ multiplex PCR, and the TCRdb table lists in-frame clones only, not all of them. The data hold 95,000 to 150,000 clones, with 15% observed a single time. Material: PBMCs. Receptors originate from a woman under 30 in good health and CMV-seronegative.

The CDR3 region has the DNA TGCAGCGGCTCGGCGGGGGCGTCCTACGAGCAGTACTTC. Amino acids: CSGSAGASYEQYF. The V gene is TRBV29-1, the J gene TRBJ2-7, with D possibly being TRBD2 (7 bases). The CDR3 has 13 amino acids. Trimming removed 7 bases at V and 1 base at J, with 14 bases between. Germline CDR1 and CDR2: SQVTM and ANQGSEA.

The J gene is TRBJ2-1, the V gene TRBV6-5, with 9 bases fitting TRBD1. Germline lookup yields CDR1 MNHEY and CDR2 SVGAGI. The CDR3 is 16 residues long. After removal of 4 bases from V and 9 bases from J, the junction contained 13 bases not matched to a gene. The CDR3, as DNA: TGTGCCAGCAGTTCACTTATGGGACAGGGTCGAGGTGAGCAGTTCTTC. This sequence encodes CASSSLMGQGRGEQFF.

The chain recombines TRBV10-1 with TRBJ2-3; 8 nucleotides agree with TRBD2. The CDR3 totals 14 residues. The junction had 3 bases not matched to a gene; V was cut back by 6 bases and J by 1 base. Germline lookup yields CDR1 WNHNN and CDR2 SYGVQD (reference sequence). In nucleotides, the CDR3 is TGCGCCAGCAGAGCGGGGGACTGCACAGATACGCAGTATTTT. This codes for CASRAGDCTDTQYF.

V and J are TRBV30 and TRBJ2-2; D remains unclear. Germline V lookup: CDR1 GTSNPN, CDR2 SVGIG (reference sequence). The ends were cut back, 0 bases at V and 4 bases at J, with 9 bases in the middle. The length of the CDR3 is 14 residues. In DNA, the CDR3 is TGTGCCTGGAGTGTCCACAGTGGCACCGGGGAGCTGTTTTTT. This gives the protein CAWSVHSGTGELFF. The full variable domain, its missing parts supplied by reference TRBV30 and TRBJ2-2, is SQTIHQWPATLVQPVGSPLSLECTVEGTSNPNLYWYRQAAGRGLQLLFYSVGIGQISSEVPQNLSASRPQDRQFILSSKKLLLSDSGFYLCAWSVHSGTGELFFGEGSRLTVL.

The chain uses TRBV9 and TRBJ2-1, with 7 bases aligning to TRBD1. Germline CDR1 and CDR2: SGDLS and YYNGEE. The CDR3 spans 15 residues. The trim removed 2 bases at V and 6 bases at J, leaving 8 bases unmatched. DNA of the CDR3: TGTGCCAGCAGCGTTCTAGGGGGCGCGGGCAATGAGCAGTTCTTC. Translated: CASSVLGGAGNEQFF.

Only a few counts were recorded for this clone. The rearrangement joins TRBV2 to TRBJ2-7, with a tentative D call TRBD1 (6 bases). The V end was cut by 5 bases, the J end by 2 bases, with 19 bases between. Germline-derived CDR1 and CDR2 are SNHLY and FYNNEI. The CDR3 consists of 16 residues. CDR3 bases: TGTGCCAGCAGTATACACCGGGACACCGATCCCTACGAGCAGTACTTC. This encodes CASSIHRDTDPYEQYF.

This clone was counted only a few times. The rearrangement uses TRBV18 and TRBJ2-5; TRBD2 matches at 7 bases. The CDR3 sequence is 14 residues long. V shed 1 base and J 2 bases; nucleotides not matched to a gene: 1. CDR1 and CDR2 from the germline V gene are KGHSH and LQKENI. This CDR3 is CASSPRGGQETQYF. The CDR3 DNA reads TGTGCCAGCTCACCACGGGGAGGGCAAGAGACCCAGTACTTC.

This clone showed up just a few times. The CDR3 sequence: CAWGGQDNQPQHF. CDR3 bases: TGTGCCTGGGGGGGACAGGACAATCAGCCCCAGCATTTT. This rearrangement joins TRBV30 to TRBJ1-5; TRBD1 matches 8 bases. V lost 5 bases and J lost 3; bases outside the gene matches: 3. Germline CDR1 reads GTSNPN; CDR2 reads SVGIG (reference sequence). The CDR3 runs 13 residues. The variable domain in full, with the rest retrieved from reference TRBV30 and TRBJ1-5, is SQTIHQWPATLVQPVGSPLSLECTVEGTSNPNLYWYRQAAGRGLQLLFYSVGIGQISSEVPQNLSASRPQDRQFILSSKKLLLSDSGFYLCAWGGQDNQPQHFGDGTRLSIL.

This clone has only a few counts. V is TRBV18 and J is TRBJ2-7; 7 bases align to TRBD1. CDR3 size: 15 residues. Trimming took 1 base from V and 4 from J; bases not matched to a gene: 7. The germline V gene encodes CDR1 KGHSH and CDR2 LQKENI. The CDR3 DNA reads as TGTGCCAGCTCACCACTTAGGGGGCCCAATTACGAGCAGTACTTC. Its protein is CASSPLRGPNYEQYF.

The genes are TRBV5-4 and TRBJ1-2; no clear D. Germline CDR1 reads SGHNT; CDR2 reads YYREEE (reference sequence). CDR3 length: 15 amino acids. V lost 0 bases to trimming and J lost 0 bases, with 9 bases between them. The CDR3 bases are TGTGCCAGCAGCTTGGGTCCCCTTTCTAACTATGGCTACACCTTC. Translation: CASSLGPLSNYGYTF.

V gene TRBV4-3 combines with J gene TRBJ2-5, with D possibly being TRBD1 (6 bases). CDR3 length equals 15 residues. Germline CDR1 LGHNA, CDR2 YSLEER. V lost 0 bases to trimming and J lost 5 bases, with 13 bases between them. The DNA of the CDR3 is TGCGCCAGCAGCCAAGAGAGCAGGGGTTGGGAGACCCAGTACTTC. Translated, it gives CASSQESRGWETQYF.

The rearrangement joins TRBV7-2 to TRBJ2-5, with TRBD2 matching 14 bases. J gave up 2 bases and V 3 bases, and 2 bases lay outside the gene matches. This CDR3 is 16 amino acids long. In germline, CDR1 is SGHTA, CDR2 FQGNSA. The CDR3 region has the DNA TGTGCCAGCAGCTTCGGGACTAGCGGGAGTCAAGAGACCCAGTACTTC. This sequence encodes CASSFGTSGSQETQYF.

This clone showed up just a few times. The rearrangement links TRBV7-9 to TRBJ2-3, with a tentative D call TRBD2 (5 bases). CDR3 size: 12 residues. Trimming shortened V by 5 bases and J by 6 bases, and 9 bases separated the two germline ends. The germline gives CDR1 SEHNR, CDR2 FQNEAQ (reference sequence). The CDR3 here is CASSPRRDTQYF. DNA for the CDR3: TGTGCCAGCAGCCCCCGGAGGGATACGCAGTATTTT. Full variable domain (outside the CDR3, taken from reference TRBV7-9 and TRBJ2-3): DTGVSQNPRHKITKRGQNVTFRCDPISEHNRLYWYRQTLGQGPEFLTYFQNEAQLEKSRLLSDRFSAERPKGSFSTLEIQRTEQGDSAMYLCASSPRRDTQYFGPGTRLTVL.

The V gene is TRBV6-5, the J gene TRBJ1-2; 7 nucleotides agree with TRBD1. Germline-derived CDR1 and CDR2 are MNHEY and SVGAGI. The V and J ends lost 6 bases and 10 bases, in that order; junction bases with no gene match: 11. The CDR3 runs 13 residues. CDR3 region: CASSSLSQGDYTF. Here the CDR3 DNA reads TGTGCCAGCAGCTCCCTCTCCCAGGGGGACTACACCTTC.

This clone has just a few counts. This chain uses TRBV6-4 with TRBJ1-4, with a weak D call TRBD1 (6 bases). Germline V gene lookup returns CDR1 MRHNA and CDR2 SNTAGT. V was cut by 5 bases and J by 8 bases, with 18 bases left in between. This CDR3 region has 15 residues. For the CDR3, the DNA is TGTGCCAGCAGTTTCTCGGGGGGGCTGGAGGAAAAACTGTTTTTT. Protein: CASSFSGGLEEKLFF.

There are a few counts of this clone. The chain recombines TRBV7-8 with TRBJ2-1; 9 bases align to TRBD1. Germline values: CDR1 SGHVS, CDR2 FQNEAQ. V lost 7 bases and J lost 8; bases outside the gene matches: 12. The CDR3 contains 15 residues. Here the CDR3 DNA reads TGTGCCAGCATCCCCCCGGGGACAGGGCGCGATGAGCAGTTCTTC. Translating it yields CASIPPGTGRDEQFF.

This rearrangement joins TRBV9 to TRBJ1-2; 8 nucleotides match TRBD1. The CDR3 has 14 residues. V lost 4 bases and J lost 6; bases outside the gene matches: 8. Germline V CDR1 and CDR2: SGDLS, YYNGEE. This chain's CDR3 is CASSSQGGGNGYTF. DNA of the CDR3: TGTGCCAGCAGCTCACAGGGGGGGGGCAATGGCTACACCTTC.

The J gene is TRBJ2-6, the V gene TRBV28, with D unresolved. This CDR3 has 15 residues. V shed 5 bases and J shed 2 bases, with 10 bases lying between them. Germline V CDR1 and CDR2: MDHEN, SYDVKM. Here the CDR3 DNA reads TGTGCCAGCAGTCCTCAGGTCCCTGGGGCCAACGTCCTGACTTTC. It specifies CASSPQVPGANVLTF.

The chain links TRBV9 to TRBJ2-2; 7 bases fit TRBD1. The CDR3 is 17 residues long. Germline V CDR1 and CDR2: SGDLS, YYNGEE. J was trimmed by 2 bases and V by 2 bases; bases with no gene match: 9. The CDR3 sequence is CASSVNQGVYNTGELFF. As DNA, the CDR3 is TGTGCCAGCAGCGTTAACCAGGGGGTATACAACACCGGGGAGCTGTTTTTT.

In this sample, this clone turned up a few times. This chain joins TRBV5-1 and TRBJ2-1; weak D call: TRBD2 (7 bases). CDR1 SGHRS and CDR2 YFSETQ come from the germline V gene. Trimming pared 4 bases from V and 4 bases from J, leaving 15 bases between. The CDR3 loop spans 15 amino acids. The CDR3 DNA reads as TGCGCCAGCAGCATTGGGGGGGGCGCATACAATGAGCAGTTCTTC. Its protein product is CASSIGGGAYNEQFF. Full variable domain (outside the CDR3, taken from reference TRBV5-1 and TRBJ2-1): KAGVTQTPRYLIKTRGQQVTLSCSPISGHRSVSWYQQTPGQGLQFLFEYFSETQRNKGNFPGRFSGRQFSNSRSEMNVSTLELGDSALYLCASSIGGGAYNEQFFGPGTRLTVL.

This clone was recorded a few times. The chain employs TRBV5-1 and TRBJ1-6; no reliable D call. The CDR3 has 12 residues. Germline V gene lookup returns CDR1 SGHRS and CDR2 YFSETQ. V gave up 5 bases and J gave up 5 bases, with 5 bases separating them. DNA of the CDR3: TGCGCCAGCAGGGGCAATAATTCACCCCTCCACTTT. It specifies CASRGNNSPLHF.

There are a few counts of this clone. The CDR3 reads CASSQVPGGLDEQFF. DNA for the CDR3: TGCGCCAGCAGCCAAGTCCCGGGGGGGCTCGATGAGCAGTTCTTC. The rearrangement links TRBV4-3 to TRBJ2-1; 8 bases align to TRBD2. Germline V gives CDR1 LGHNA, CDR2 YSLEER. V was clipped by 1 base and J by 8 bases; unmatched bases: 7. This CDR3 comprises 15 residues.

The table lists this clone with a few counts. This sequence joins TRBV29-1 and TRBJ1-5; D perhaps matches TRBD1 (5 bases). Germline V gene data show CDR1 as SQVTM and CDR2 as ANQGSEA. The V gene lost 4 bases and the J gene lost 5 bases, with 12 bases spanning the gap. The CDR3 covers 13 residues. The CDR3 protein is CSVAGGVDQPQHF. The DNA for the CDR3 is TGCAGCGTTGCAGGAGGGGTGGATCAGCCCCAGCATTTT.

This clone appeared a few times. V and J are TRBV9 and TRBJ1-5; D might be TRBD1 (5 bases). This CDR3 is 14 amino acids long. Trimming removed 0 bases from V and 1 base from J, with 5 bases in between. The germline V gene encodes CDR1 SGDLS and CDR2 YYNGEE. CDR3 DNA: TGTGCCAGCAGCGTAGGGACAAGCAATCAGCCCCAGCATTTT. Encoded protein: CASSVGTSNQPQHF.

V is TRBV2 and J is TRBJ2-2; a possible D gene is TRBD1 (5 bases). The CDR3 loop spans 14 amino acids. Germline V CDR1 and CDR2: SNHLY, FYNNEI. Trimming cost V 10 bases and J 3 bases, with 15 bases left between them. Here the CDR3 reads CATRLDSYTGELFF. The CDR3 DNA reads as TGTGCCACCCGTTTAGACAGTTACACCGGGGAGCTGTTTTTT.

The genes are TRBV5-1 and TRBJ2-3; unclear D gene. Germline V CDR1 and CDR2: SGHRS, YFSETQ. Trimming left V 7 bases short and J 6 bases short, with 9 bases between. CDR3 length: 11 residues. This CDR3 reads CASQVQDTQYF. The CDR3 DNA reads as TGCGCCAGCCAGGTGCAGGATACGCAGTATTTT.

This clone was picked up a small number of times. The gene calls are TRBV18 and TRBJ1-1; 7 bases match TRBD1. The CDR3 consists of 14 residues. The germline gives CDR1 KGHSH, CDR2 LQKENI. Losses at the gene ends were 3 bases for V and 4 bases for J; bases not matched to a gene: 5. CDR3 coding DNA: TGTGCCAGCTCACCTTCGACAGGGCCCACTGAAGCTTTCTTT. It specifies CASSPSTGPTEAFF. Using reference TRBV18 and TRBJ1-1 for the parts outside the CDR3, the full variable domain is NAGVMQNPRHLVRRRGQEARLRCSPMKGHSHVYWYRQLPEEGLKFMVYLQKENIIDESGMPKERFSAEFPKEGPSILRIQQVVRGDSAAYFCASSPSTGPTEAFFGQGTRLTVV.

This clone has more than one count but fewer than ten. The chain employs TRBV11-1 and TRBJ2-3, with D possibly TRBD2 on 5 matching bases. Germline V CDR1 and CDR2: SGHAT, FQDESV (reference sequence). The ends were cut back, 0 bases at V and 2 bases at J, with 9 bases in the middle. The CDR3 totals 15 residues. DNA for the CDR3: TGTGCCAGCAGCTTAGCGGCGGGCCCCACAGATACGCAGTATTTT. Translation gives CASSLAAGPTDTQYF.

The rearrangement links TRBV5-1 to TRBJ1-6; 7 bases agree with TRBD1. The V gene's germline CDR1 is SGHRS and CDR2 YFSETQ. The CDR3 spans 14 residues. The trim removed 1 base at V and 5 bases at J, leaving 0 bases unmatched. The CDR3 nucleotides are TGCGCCAGCAGCTTGACAGGGGATAATTCACCCCTCCACTTT. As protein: CASSLTGDNSPLHF.

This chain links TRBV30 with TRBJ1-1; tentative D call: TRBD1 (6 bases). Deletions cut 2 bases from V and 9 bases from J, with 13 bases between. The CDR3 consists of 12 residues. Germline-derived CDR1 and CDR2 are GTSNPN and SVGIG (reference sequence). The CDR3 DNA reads TGTGCCTGGAGTAGTGGGACACCTCAAGCTTTCTTT. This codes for CAWSSGTPQAFF.

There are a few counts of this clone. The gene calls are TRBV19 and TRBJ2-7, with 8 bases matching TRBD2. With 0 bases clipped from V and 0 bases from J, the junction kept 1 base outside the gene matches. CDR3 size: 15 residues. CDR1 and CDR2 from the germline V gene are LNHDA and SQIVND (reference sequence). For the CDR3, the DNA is TGTGCCAGTAGTATAGATACTAGCGGCTCCTACGAGCAGTACTTC. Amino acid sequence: CASSIDTSGSYEQYF. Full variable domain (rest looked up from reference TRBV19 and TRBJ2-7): DGGITQSPKYLFRKEGQNVTLSCEQNLNHDAMYWYRQDPGQGLRLIYYSQIVNDFQKGDIAEGYSVSREKKESFPLTVTSAQKNPTAFYLCASSIDTSGSYEQYFGPGTRLTVT.